The rows below give T cell receptor beta chains drawn from one sample of a study of identical twins. One entry per CDR3 protein, called by TCRdb with MiXCR from the 5' RACE reads. The data hold roughly 1,500,000 distinct CDR3 sequences, with about 30% observed a single time. The specimen was cord blood. The receptors were sampled from a newborn girl in good health. The CDR3 runs from the conserved cysteine through the conserved F or W. D genes are given only for firm matches. A row's size may be missing; if present it is once, few, many or a size class.

v_gene	d_gene	j_gene	abundance	CDR3nt	CDR3aa
TRBV4-2	-	TRBJ2-3	-	TGTGCCAGCAGCCAAACCGCTCCGGGAGATCTCAGCACAGATACGCAGTATTTT	CASSQTAPGDLSTDTQYF
TRBV29-1	TRBD2	TRBJ2-1	-	TGCAGCGTTGTTCTAGCGGGAGCCACCTACGAGCAGTTCTTC	CSVVLAGATYEQFF
TRBV20-1	TRBD2	TRBJ2-3	few	TGCAGTGCTACCCGGGGGGGGAGCACAGATACGCAGTATTTT	CSATRGGSTDTQYF
TRBV24-1	-	TRBJ2-7	few	TGTGCCACCAGTGATCCACGGGAATCCTACAATGAGCAGTACTTC	CATSDPRESYNEQYF
TRBV20-1	-	TRBJ1-2	-	TGCAGTGCTAGAGATTCTAGGACCTATGGCTACACCTTC	CSARDSRTYGYTF
TRBV9	TRBD2	TRBJ2-3	few	TGTGCCAGCAGCGTAACTAGCGGGGGGGCCCCAGATACGCAGTATTTT	CASSVTSGGAPDTQYF
TRBV28	-	TRBJ2-7	few	TGTGCCAGCAGTTTAGGGACACCGGGACTCTACGAGCAGTACTTC	CASSLGTPGLYEQYF
TRBV20-1	-	TRBJ2-3	few	TGCAGTGCTAGAGATTGGGTCGGACCAACAGATACGCAGTATTTT	CSARDWVGPTDTQYF
TRBV19	-	TRBJ1-2	-	TGTGCCAGTAGAACGGTCGACAGAGAACCAGGCTATGGCTACACCTTC	CASRTVDREPGYGYTF
TRBV6-5	-	TRBJ2-3	-	TGTGCCAGCAGAACTCAGTACACAGATACGCAGTATTTT	CASRTQYTDTQYF
TRBV4-1	-	TRBJ2-5	-	TGCGCCAGCAGCCAAGACTTCGGGGACTCCTCCTTTGGGACCCAGTACTTC	CASSQDFGDSSFGTQYF
TRBV12-3/TRBV12-4	TRBD2	TRBJ2-2	-	TGTGCCAGCAGGCCAGCGGGAGGGGCCGGGGAGCTGTTTTTT	CASRPAGGAGELFF
TRBV12-3/TRBV12-4	TRBD2	TRBJ2-7	few	TGTGCCAGCAGTAGTAGCGGGAGGGGGTCCGAGCAGTACTTC	CASSSSGRGSEQYF
TRBV24-1	-	TRBJ2-3	many	TGTGCCACCAGTGACCCTAGCACAGATACGCAGTATTTT	CATSDPSTDTQYF
TRBV4-2	TRBD1	TRBJ2-7	-	TGTGCCAGCAGCCAACGCAGGGGGCTGTACGAGCAGTACTTC	CASSQRRGLYEQYF
TRBV2	TRBD1	TRBJ1-4	-	TGTGCCAGCAGCTTGAGGGGGACAGGTGGGGAAAAACTGTTTTTT	CASSLRGTGGEKLFF
TRBV4-1	TRBD1	TRBJ2-3	few	TGCGCCAGCAGCCAAGGGGGGACAGCCAACACAGATACGCAGTATTTT	CASSQGGTANTDTQYF
TRBV6-1	-	TRBJ1-2	-	TGTGCCAGCAGTGATAGGGCAGGGTTAGACTATGGCTACACCTTC	CASSDRAGLDYGYTF
TRBV5-1	TRBD2	TRBJ2-1	few	TGCGCCAGCAGCTTACCGGGAGGTGAGCAGTTCTTC	CASSLPGGEQFF
TRBV4-1	-	TRBJ1-2	-	TGCGCCAGCAGCCGAATCGTTTCCGGGCCCTCAAGGGGCTACACCTTC	CASSRIVSGPSRGYTF
TRBV5-1	TRBD1	TRBJ1-1	once	TGCGCCAGCAGCTTGGGTCCCGGGACAGGGCTGAACACTGAAGCTTTCTTT	CASSLGPGTGLNTEAFF
TRBV5-1	TRBD1	TRBJ1-2	few	TGCGCCAGCAGCCCGGCGACAGGGGACTACACCTTC	CASSPATGDYTF
TRBV7-3	TRBD1	TRBJ2-5	-	TGTGCCAGCAGCCCACCGGGGACAGGATTCCAAGAGACCCAGTACTTC	CASSPPGTGFQETQYF
TRBV4-1	-	TRBJ1-2	-	TGCGCCAGCAGCCAGCCCCTTCGGACAGCGAACTATGGCTACACCTTC	CASSQPLRTANYGYTF
TRBV5-6	-	TRBJ2-1	-	TGTACCAGCAGCTTTCAGGGAAACAATGAGCAGTTCTTC	CTSSFQGNNEQFF
TRBV4-2	-	TRBJ2-1	few	TGTGCCAGCAGCCAAGAGGGGGCCGTTGGCGGGCAAAGCTCCTACAATGAGCAGTTCTTC	CASSQEGAVGGQSSYNEQFF
TRBV20-1	TRBD1	TRBJ1-4	-	TGCAGTGCTAGAGATCAGGGGACAGGCAATGAAAAACTGTTTTTT	CSARDQGTGNEKLFF
TRBV28	TRBD1	TRBJ1-6	-	TGTGCCAGCAGGCAAGACAGGGTGAATTCACCCCTCCACTTT	CASRQDRVNSPLHF
TRBV28	TRBD1	TRBJ1-5	-	TGTGCCAGCAGTTTACTACAGGGGGCACAGCCCCAGCATTTT	CASSLLQGAQPQHF
TRBV5-1	-	TRBJ2-4	few	TGCGCCAGCAGCTTGGCCGGACACCTAGCCAAAAACATTCAGTACTTC	CASSLAGHLAKNIQYF
TRBV2	-	TRBJ1-2	-	TGTGCCAGCAGGGCCACAGGAGAACACTATGGCTACACCTTC	CASRATGEHYGYTF
TRBV27	-	TRBJ2-2	-	TGTGCCAGCACCCTGACAAGGGAGTCAACCGGGGAGCTGTTTTTT	CASTLTRESTGELFF
TRBV18	-	TRBJ2-7	many	TGTGCCAGCAGTCCCGTCTCCTACGAGCAGTACTTC	CASSPVSYEQYF
TRBV4-2	-	TRBJ1-4	-	TGTGCCAGCAGCCTCCGGCCCGATGAAAAACTGTTTTTT	CASSLRPDEKLFF
TRBV20-1	-	TRBJ1-2	-	TGCAGTGCTGGCCCCAGACAGGACTATGGCTACACCTTC	CSAGPRQDYGYTF